The 2 T cell receptor beta chains reported below all come from one sample, sequenced in a study of vaccination and CD4 T cells after COVID-19. An Oncomine TCR Beta short-read assay was used to sequence the DNA from cultured CD4+ T cells. One entry per CDR3 protein, called by TCRdb with MiXCR from the PCR reads. This table holds 7,500 to 10,000 distinct CDR3 sequences, 26% found once. Their target antigens are unknown. Noted treatment: approximately 10-day PBMC culture with coronavirus spike peptide pools or control peptides (ViraFEST assay). The sequences come from CD4+ T cells from blood, cultured in vitro, collected after SARS-CoV-2 vaccination. The receptors were gathered from a human donor who had recovered from COVID-19.

This clonotype was seen more than once but under ten times. V usage is TRBV7-2 and J usage is TRBJ2-3; 8 nucleotides agree with TRBD2. The CDR3 spans 17 residues. Germline-derived CDR1 and CDR2 are SGHTA and FQGNSA. V trimming: 1 base; J trimming: 0 bases; junction bases outside the gene matches: 6. The CDR3 loop reads CASSLELAGFSTDTQYF. The CDR3 nucleotides read TGTGCCAGCAGCTTAGAGTTAGCGGGGTTTAGCACAGATACGCAGTATTTT.

The chain couples TRBV20-1 to TRBJ2-1; D gene ambiguous. The V end was cut by 5 bases, the J end by 6 bases, with 8 bases between. Germline V gene sequence: CDR1 DFQATT, CDR2 SNEGSKA (reference sequence). The CDR3 runs to 11 residues. The CDR3 sequence: CSAPNSNEQFF. Written as DNA, the CDR3 is TGCAGTGCTCCGAACAGCAATGAGCAGTTCTTC.